Listed below are T cell receptor beta chains from one sample, sequenced in a study of blood T cells in healthy people across ages. One entry per CDR3 protein, called by TCRdb with MiXCR from the 5' RACE reads. The sample has roughly 800,000 distinct CDR3 sequences, approximately 35% seen once. Material for sequencing was blood. The receptor set was obtained from a man aged 18-30 years in good health. Both conserved end residues are part of each CDR3. Fields, in order: clone size, J gene, V gene, D gene, CDR3 protein, CDR3 DNA. A D gene is named only where the DNA matches it firmly. Only some rows state a clone size, as once, few, many or a class for expanded clones.

-,TRBJ2-7,TRBV9,-,CASSPPGHSSYNEQYF,TGTGCCAGCAGCCCCCCGGGACATTCTTCCTACAATGAGCAGTACTTC
-,TRBJ2-5,TRBV7-2,-,CASSPIRGAETQYF,TGTGCCAGCAGCCCCATTCGGGGGGCGGAGACCCAGTACTTC
-,TRBJ2-5,TRBV3-1,TRBD2,CASSQTEGLAGEETQYF,TGTGCCAGCAGCCAGACAGAGGGACTAGCGGGGGAAGAGACCCAGTACTTC
-,TRBJ2-7,TRBV7-2,-,CASSLRGAWEQYF,TGTGCCAGCAGCTTAAGGGGGGCGTGGGAGCAGTACTTC
few,TRBJ1-2,TRBV7-2,-,CASSLGLGKGGYTF,TGTGCCAGCAGCTTAGGCCTCGGGAAGGGTGGCTACACCTTC
few,TRBJ1-2,TRBV7-2,-,CASSFEAGYGYTF,TGTGCCAGCAGCTTCGAGGCAGGCTATGGCTACACCTTC
many,TRBJ2-3,TRBV20-1,-,CSARSSLDTQYF,TGCAGTGCTAGGTCGTCCCTAGATACGCAGTATTTT
few,TRBJ1-6,TRBV4-1,-,CASSRDPDGVSPLHF,TGCGCCAGCAGCCGGGATCCCGATGGGGTTTCACCCCTCCACTTT
-,TRBJ2-5,TRBV20-1,TRBD2,CSASLAGGPQTQYF,TGCAGTGCGAGTCTAGCGGGGGGGCCGCAGACCCAGTACTTC
-,TRBJ2-1,TRBV30,-,CAWSVGAAKTQFF,TGTGCCTGGAGTGTTGGGGCCGCTAAGACCCAGTTCTTC
few,TRBJ1-2,TRBV6-5,-,CASRDDGHYGYTF,TGTGCCAGCAGAGATGACGGGCACTATGGCTACACCTTC
-,TRBJ1-1,TRBV4-2,-,CASSQDRTAAAEAFF,TGTGCCAGCAGCCAAGACCGGACAGCGGCCGCTGAAGCTTTCTTT
-,TRBJ2-2,TRBV4-1,-,CASSLSVSTGGLFF,TGCGCCAGCAGCCTGTCGGTTTCCACCGGGGGGCTGTTTTTT
-,TRBJ2-5,TRBV5-1,TRBD1,CASRPDRAEETQYF,TGCGCCAGCAGGCCTGACAGGGCAGAAGAGACCCAGTACTTC
-,TRBJ2-7,TRBV7-2,TRBD1,CASSLERYIGTGSYERYF,TGTGCCAGCAGCTTAGAGAGGTATATTGGGACAGGTAGTTACGAGCGGTACTTC
-,TRBJ1-1,TRBV4-1,-,CASSQVSGCEAFF,TGCGCCAGCAGCCAAGTTTCCGGCTGTGAAGCTTTCTTT
few,TRBJ1-2,TRBV14,-,CASSQDLAGYTF,TGTGCCAGCAGCCAAGACCTCGCTGGCTACACCTTC